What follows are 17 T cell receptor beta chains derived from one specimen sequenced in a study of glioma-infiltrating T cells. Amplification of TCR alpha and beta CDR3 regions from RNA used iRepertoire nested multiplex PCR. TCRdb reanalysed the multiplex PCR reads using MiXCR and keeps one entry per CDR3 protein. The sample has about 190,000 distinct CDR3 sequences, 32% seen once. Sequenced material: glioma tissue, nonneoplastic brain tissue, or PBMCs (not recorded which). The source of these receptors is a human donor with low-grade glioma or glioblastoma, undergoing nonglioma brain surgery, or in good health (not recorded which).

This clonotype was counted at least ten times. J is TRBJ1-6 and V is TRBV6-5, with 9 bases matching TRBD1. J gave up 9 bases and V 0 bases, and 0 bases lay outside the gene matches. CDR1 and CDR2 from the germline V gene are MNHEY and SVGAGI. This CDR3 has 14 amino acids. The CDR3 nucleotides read TGTGCCAGCAGTTACTCGGACAGGGGTTCACCCCTCCACTTT. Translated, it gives CASSYSDRGSPLHF.

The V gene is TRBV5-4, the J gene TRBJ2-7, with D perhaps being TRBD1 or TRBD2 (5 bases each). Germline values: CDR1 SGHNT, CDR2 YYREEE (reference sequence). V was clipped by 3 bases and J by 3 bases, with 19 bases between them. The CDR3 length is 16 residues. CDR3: CASSSTRQSGDYEQYF. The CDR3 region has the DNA TGTGCCAGCAGCTCTACGCGACAGTCCGGGGACTACGAGCAGTACTTC.

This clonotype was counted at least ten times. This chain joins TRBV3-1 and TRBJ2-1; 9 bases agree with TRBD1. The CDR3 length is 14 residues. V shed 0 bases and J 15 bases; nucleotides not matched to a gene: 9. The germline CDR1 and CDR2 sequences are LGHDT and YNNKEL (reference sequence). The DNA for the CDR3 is TGTGCCAGCAGCCAAGAGCCCACAGGGGGCGCCGGGTTCTTC. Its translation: CASSQEPTGGAGFF.

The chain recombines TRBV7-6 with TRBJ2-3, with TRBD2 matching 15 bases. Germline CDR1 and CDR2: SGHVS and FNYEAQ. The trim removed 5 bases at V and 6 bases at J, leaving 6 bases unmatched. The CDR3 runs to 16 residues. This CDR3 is CASSIGLAGGLDTQYF. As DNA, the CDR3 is TGTGCCAGCAGCATCGGACTAGCGGGAGGGCTTGATACGCAGTATTTT.

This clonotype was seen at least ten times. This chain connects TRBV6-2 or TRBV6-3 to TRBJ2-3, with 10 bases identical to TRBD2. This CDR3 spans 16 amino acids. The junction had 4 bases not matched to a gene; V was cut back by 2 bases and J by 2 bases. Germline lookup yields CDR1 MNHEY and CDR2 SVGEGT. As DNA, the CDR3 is TGTGCCAGCAGTTACAGGACTAGCGGATACACAGATACGCAGTATTTT. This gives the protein CASSYRTSGYTDTQYF.

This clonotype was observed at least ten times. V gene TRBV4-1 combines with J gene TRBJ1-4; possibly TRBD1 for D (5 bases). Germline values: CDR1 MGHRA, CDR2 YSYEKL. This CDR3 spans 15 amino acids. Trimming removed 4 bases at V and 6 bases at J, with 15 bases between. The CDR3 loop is CASSLTQGWDEKLFF. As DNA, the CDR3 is TGCGCCAGCAGCCTGACCCAGGGATGGGATGAAAAACTGTTTTTT.

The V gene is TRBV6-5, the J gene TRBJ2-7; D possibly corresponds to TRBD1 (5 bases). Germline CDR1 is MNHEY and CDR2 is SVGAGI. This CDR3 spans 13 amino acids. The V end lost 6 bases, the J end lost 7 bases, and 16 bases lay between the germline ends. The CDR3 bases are TGTGCCAGCAGCCCCCGACAGATAATTGAGCAGTACTTC. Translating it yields CASSPRQIIEQYF.

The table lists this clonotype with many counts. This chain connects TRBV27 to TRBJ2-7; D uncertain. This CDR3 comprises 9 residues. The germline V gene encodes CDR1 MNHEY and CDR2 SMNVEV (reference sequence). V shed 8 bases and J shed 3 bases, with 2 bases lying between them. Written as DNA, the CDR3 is TGTGCCAGCTACTACGAGCAGTACTTC. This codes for CASYYEQYF.

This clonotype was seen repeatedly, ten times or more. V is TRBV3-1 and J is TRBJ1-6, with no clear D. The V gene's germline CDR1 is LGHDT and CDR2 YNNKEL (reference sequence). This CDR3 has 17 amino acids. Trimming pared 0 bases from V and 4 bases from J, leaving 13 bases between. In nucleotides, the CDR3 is TGTGCCAGCAGCCAAGATATTATCGGCAGGTATAATTCACCCCTCCACTTT. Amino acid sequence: CASSQDIIGRYNSPLHF.

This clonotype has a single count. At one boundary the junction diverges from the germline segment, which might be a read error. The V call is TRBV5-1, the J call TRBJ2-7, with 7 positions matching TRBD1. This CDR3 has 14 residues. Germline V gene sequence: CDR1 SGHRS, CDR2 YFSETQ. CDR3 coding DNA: TGCGCCAACAGCTTGCAGGGGGTCGCCTACGAGCAGTACTTC. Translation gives CANSLQGVAYEQYF.

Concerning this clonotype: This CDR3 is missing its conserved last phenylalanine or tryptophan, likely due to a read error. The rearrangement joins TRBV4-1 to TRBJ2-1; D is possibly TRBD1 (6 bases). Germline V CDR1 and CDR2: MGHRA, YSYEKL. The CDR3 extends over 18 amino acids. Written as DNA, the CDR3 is TGTGCCAGCAGCCAAGCCCAGGCCCTTGACAGGATCGGCGATGAGCAGTTCTCC. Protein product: CASSQAQALDRIGDEQFS.

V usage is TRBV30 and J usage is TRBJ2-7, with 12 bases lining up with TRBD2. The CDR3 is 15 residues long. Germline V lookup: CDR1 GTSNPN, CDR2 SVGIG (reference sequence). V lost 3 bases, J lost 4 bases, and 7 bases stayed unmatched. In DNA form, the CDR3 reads TGTGCCTGGAGAGCCCCGACTAGCGGGAGTTACGAGCAGTACTTC. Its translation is CAWRAPTSGSYEQYF.

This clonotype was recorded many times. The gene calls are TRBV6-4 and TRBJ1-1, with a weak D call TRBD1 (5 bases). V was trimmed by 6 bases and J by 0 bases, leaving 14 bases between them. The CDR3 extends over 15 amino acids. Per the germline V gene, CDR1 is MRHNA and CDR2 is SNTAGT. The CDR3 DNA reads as TGTGCCAGCAGACTAGAAGACAGACTGAACACTGAAGCTTTCTTT. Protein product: CASRLEDRLNTEAFF.

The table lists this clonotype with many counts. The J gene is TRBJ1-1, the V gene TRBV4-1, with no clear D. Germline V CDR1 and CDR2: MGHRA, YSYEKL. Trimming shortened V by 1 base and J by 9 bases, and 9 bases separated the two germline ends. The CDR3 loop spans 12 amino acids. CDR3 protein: CASSQAGAKAFF. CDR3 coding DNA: TGCGCCAGCAGCCAAGCTGGAGCAAAAGCTTTCTTT.

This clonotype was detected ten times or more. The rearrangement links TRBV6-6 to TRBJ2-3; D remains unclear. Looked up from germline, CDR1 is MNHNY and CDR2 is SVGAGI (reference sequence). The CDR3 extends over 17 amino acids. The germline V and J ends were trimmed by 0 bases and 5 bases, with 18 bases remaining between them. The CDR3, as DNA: TGTGCCAGCAGTTACTCGAGACTCCATGGCCAATTAGATACGCAGTATTTT. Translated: CASSYSRLHGQLDTQYF.

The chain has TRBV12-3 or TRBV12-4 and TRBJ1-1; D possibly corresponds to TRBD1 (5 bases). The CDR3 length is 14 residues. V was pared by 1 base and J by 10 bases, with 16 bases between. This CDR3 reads CASSLGGGPDPAFF. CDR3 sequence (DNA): TGTGCCAGCAGTTTAGGCGGGGGACCCGATCCAGCTTTCTTT.

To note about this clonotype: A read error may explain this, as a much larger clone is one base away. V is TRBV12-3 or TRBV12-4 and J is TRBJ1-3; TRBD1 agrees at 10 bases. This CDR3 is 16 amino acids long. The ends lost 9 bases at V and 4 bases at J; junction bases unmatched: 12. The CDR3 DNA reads TGTGCCAGAAGTGTCTCGACAGGGGGCGCCGGAAACACCATATATTTT. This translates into CARSVSTGGAGNTIYF.